A selection of T cell receptor beta chains follows, all from one sample in a study of T cell responses to AZD1222 COVID-19 vaccine. Method: immunoSEQ multiplex PCR; TCRdb's copy keeps in-frame clones and lacks some. The top ten hold 4.2% of the sample, which has 75,000 to 95,000 clones, around nine tenths seen once. Source: peripheral blood, taken on day 0 of AZD1222 vaccination. The receptors originated from an adult in good health. Each CDR3 is given with its conserved first and last residue. D genes are given only for firm matches. Some rows have no size entry. The others give once, few or many, or a class for an expanded clone.

D gene: -
J gene: TRBJ1-1
V gene: TRBV30
clone size: -
CDR3 protein: CAWRVGSRTTKAFF
CDR3 DNA: TGTGCCTGGAGGGTGGGGTCCCGGACAACAAAAGCTTTCTTT

D gene: -
J gene: TRBJ2-3
V gene: TRBV24-1
clone size: few
CDR3 protein: CATTDRESGDTQYF
CDR3 DNA: TGTGCCACCACGGACCGGGAGTCGGGAGATACGCAGTATTTT

D gene: -
J gene: TRBJ2-4
V gene: TRBV2
clone size: -
CDR3 protein: CASSAKNIQYF
CDR3 DNA: TGTGCCAGCTCCGCCAAAAACATTCAGTACTTC

D gene: -
J gene: TRBJ1-2
V gene: TRBV9
clone size: -
CDR3 protein: CASSPQGANYGYTF
CDR3 DNA: TGTGCCAGCAGCCCACAAGGGGCTAACTATGGCTACACCTTC

D gene: -
J gene: TRBJ1-1
V gene: TRBV11-3
clone size: once
CDR3 protein: CASTGGTMNTEAFF
CDR3 DNA: TGTGCCAGCACGGGGGGGACCATGAACACTGAAGCTTTCTTT

D gene: -
J gene: TRBJ2-5
V gene: TRBV7-3
clone size: once
CDR3 protein: CASSPSGGLETQYF
CDR3 DNA: TGTGCCAGCAGCCCCTCCGGGGGGCTGGAGACCCAGTACTTC

D gene: -
J gene: TRBJ2-5
V gene: TRBV3-1/TRBV3-2
clone size: -
CDR3 protein: CASSQVAGQETQYF
CDR3 DNA: TGTGCCAGCAGCCAAGTCGCCGGGCAAGAGACCCAGTACTTC

D gene: -
J gene: TRBJ1-1
V gene: TRBV6-5
clone size: -
CDR3 protein: CASSYSAGENTEAFF
CDR3 DNA: TGTGCCAGCAGTTACTCCGCTGGAGAGAACACTGAAGCTTTCTTT

D gene: -
J gene: TRBJ1-2
V gene: TRBV25-1
clone size: -
CDR3 protein: CASSGTTATNYGYTF
CDR3 DNA: TGTGCCAGCAGTGGGACGACAGCGACTAACTATGGCTACACCTTC

D gene: -
J gene: TRBJ1-3
V gene: TRBV13
clone size: -
CDR3 protein: CASSLGPYSGNTIYF
CDR3 DNA: TGTGCCAGCAGCTTAGGACCGTACTCTGGAAACACCATATATTTT

D gene: -
J gene: TRBJ1-5
V gene: TRBV2
clone size: once
CDR3 protein: CASTTGGNSNQPQHF
CDR3 DNA: TGTGCCAGCACCACGGGCGGTAATAGCAATCAGCCCCAGCATTTT

D gene: TRBD1
J gene: TRBJ1-2
V gene: TRBV5-4
clone size: -
CDR3 protein: CASSLGRDRVGGYTF
CDR3 DNA: TGTGCCAGCAGCTTAGGTCGCGACAGGGTTGGTGGCTACACCTTC

D gene: -
J gene: TRBJ2-7
V gene: TRBV28
clone size: -
CDR3 protein: CASSGVPLGEQYF
CDR3 DNA: TGTGCCAGCAGTGGGGTCCCCCTAGGGGAGCAGTACTTC

D gene: -
J gene: TRBJ2-2
V gene: TRBV6-5
clone size: -
CDR3 protein: CASSRTWDTGELFF
CDR3 DNA: TGTGCCAGCAGCCGAACCTGGGACACCGGGGAGCTGTTTTTT

D gene: TRBD1
J gene: TRBJ1-3
V gene: TRBV6-5
clone size: once
CDR3 protein: CASSYGTGYGNTIYF
CDR3 DNA: TGTGCCAGCAGTTACGGGACAGGGTACGGAAACACCATATATTTT

D gene: -
J gene: TRBJ1-1
V gene: TRBV11-2
clone size: -
CDR3 protein: CASSLGGRSMNTEAFF
CDR3 DNA: TGTGCCAGCAGCTTAGGGGGACGGAGCATGAACACTGAAGCTTTCTTT

D gene: -
J gene: TRBJ2-7
V gene: TRBV6-2/TRBV6-3
clone size: -
CDR3 protein: CASSYLVGPTGSDF
CDR3 DNA: TGTGCCAGCAGTTACCTCGTAGGCCCCACCGGGAGTGACTTC

D gene: -
J gene: TRBJ2-7
V gene: TRBV9
clone size: few
CDR3 protein: CASSVVGGDEQYF
CDR3 DNA: TGTGCCAGCAGCGTAGTAGGGGGAGACGAGCAGTACTTC

D gene: -
J gene: TRBJ2-7
V gene: TRBV28
clone size: -
CDR3 protein: CASSLPRRDGTSYEQYF
CDR3 DNA: TGTGCCAGCAGTTTGCCCCGCCGAGACGGAACCTCCTACGAGCAGTACTTC

D gene: TRBD1
J gene: TRBJ2-7
V gene: TRBV5-1
clone size: -
CDR3 protein: CASSLAATGGEQYF
CDR3 DNA: TGCGCCAGCAGCTTGGCCGCGACAGGGGGCGAGCAGTACTTC

D gene: -
J gene: TRBJ2-7
V gene: TRBV29-1
clone size: -
CDR3 protein: CSVQPQGEQYF
CDR3 DNA: TGCAGCGTTCAGCCCCAAGGCGAGCAGTACTTC

D gene: -
J gene: TRBJ2-1
V gene: TRBV11-3
clone size: -
CDR3 protein: CASSLGDSYNEQFF
CDR3 DNA: TGTGCCAGCAGCTTGGGGGACTCCTACAATGAGCAGTTCTTC

D gene: -
J gene: TRBJ1-5
V gene: TRBV28
clone size: once
CDR3 protein: CASSLVNRDQPQHF
CDR3 DNA: TGTGCCAGCAGTTTGGTTAATAGGGATCAGCCCCAGCATTTT

D gene: -
J gene: TRBJ1-4
V gene: TRBV5-8
clone size: -
CDR3 protein: CASSLERAVNEKLFF
CDR3 DNA: TGTGCCAGCAGCTTGGAACGGGCCGTTAATGAAAAACTGTTTTTT